Included here is one T cell receptor (beta chain) sequence, with context. Its antigen is as yet unknown. Germline V gene lookup returns CDR1 SGHTS and CDR2 YDEGEE. The CDR3 covers 14 residues. The V end lost 3 bases, the J end lost 6 bases, and 15 bases lay between the germline ends. PCR employed 60 Vbeta and 13 Jbeta primers. Method: immunoSEQ multiplex PCR; TCRdb's copy keeps in-frame clones and lacks some. The data show roughly 180,000 clones, with more than 70% seen just once and around 0.97% held by the top ten. This record belongs to a study of cytomegalovirus exposure and HLA in healthy donors. Study-level results: An analysis was carried out later, and it reportedly showed fewer N-insertions in an Asian-associated ancestry cluster than the approximately 680-donor mean. Roughly uniform sequencing depth across donors was assumed, possibly incorrectly.

The sequence was obtained from a man aged 25 to 40 in good health and CMV-seronegative. The gene calls are TRBV5-8 and TRBJ1-1; D not certain. Sequencing was done on a sample of PBMCs. DNA of the CDR3: TGTGCCAGCAGCTCTATTTATCTGCCGGCTGAAGCTTTCTTT. Protein product: CASSSIYLPAEAFF.